These 29 T cell receptor beta chains were sequenced from one sample in a study of response to subunit inactivated influenza vaccine. TCRdb re-called the RT-PCR reads through MiXCR, storing one row per CDR3 protein. The sample lists 450,000 to 600,000 distinct CDR3 sequences, 16% occurring once. Sample: CD4+ T cells sorted from PBMCs, taken around 25 months after vaccination. These receptors were taken from a man between 50 and 69 years old who received an inactivated influenza vaccine.

The chain recombines TRBV7-2 with TRBJ2-3, with D unclear. Germline CDR1 and CDR2: SGHTA and FQGNSA. V lost 4 bases and J 2 bases, leaving 13 bases between the germline ends. This CDR3 spans 15 amino acids. DNA for the CDR3: TGTGCCAGCAGCTCCCGGCAGCCTAACACAGATACGCAGTATTTT. This translates into CASSSRQPNTDTQYF.

The gene calls are TRBV10-3 and TRBJ1-6; D might be TRBD1 (5 bases). The CDR3 spans 14 residues. The germline V and J ends were trimmed by 5 bases and 9 bases, with 14 bases remaining between them. Germline V gives CDR1 ENHRY, CDR2 SYGVKD. CDR3 sequence reads: CAISPQGTGSPLHF. The CDR3 nucleotides are TGTGCCATCAGTCCCCAGGGTACAGGTTCACCCCTCCACTTT.

This clonotype was seen a few times. The chain has TRBV18 and TRBJ1-5; 7 positions match TRBD1. The CDR3 has 14 amino acids. Unmatched junction bases numbered 6, after V lost 6 bases and J lost 4 bases. Germline CDR1 reads KGHSH; CDR2 reads LQKENI. In DNA, the CDR3 is TGTGCCAGCTCGGGGACAGTCCAAAATCAGCCCCAGCATTTT. Translating it yields CASSGTVQNQPQHF.

V usage is TRBV20-1 and J usage is TRBJ1-1; TRBD1 might be the D (5 bases). CDR3 length equals 12 residues. Trimming took 1 base from V and 3 from J, leaving 6 bases between them. From germline, CDR1 is DFQATT and CDR2 SNEGSKA (reference sequence). The CDR3 region is CSARGGDTEAFF. CDR3 DNA: TGCAGTGCTAGAGGAGGGGACACTGAAGCTTTCTTT.

This clonotype was detected ten times or more. The chain joins TRBV7-9 to TRBJ2-1; the D is unclear. Per the germline V gene, CDR1 is SEHNR and CDR2 is FQNEAQ (reference sequence). The CDR3 has 13 residues. The V and J ends lost 2 bases and 12 bases respectively, with 14 bases between them. The CDR3 sequence is CASSLTGSEGQFF. DNA for the CDR3: TGTGCCAGCAGCTTAACCGGATCGGAAGGGCAGTTCTTC.

V gene TRBV9 combines with J gene TRBJ2-7; 7 positions match TRBD1. The V gene's germline CDR1 is SGDLS and CDR2 YYNGEE. This CDR3 region has 15 residues. V gave up 3 bases and J gave up 2 bases; unmatched junction bases: 8. CDR3 protein: CASSAAGTAAYEQYF. The CDR3, as DNA: TGTGCCAGCAGCGCGGCCGGGACAGCAGCCTACGAGCAGTACTTC.

The chain couples TRBV7-9 to TRBJ2-5; unclear D gene. The CDR3 runs 12 residues. Between the trimmed V and J ends, which lost 7 bases and 0 bases, there was a span of 6 bases. Germline CDR1 is SEHNR and CDR2 is FQNEAQ (reference sequence). The CDR3 coding sequence is TGTGCCAGCAACATGTACCAAGAGACCCAGTACTTC. This gives the protein CASNMYQETQYF.

This clonotype has only a few counts. The chain employs TRBV5-1 and TRBJ2-3, with D perhaps TRBD2 (5 bases). The CDR3 runs to 17 residues. Germline CDR1 SGHRS, CDR2 YFSETQ. The germline V and J ends were trimmed by 0 bases and 3 bases, with 17 bases remaining between them. The CDR3 DNA reads as TGCGCCAGCAGCTTGGGATTTTCCGGGATCATGACAGATACGCAGTATTTT. Translated: CASSLGFSGIMTDTQYF.

This clonotype was seen only a few times. V usage is TRBV5-1 and J usage is TRBJ2-5; D tentatively reads TRBD1 or TRBD2 (5 bases each). The CDR3 runs 14 residues. Germline assignment: CDR1 SGHRS and CDR2 YFSETQ. With 4 bases removed from V and 4 bases from J, the gap between germline ends came to 14 bases. CDR3 sequence: CASSRDGIGETQYF. For the CDR3, the DNA is TGCGCCAGCAGCCGGGACGGCATTGGAGAGACCCAGTACTTC.

This clonotype occurred a few times. The chain has TRBV20-1 and TRBJ2-2; 8 bases align to TRBD2. The junction had 4 bases not matched to a gene; V was cut back by 3 bases and J by 7 bases. CDR1 and CDR2 (germline): DFQATT, SNEGSKA (reference sequence). The CDR3 extends over 13 amino acids. Here the CDR3 reads CSASREGGGELFF. CDR3 sequence (DNA): TGCAGTGCTAGTCGGGAGGGCGGCGGGGAGCTGTTTTTT.

The rearrangement links TRBV28 to TRBJ2-7; D is possibly TRBD1 (6 bases). Germline-derived CDR1 and CDR2 are MDHEN and SYDVKM. Trimming left V 7 bases short and J 0 bases short, with 13 bases between. The length of the CDR3 is 14 residues. CDR3 sequence: CASKTPDSSYEQYF. In nucleotides, the CDR3 is TGTGCCAGCAAAACTCCGGACAGCTCCTACGAGCAGTACTTC.

This clonotype came up a few times. The chain links TRBV5-1 to TRBJ2-5; 8 nucleotides align to TRBD2. V lost 6 bases and J lost 2; bases outside the gene matches: 6. This CDR3 contains 14 residues. The germline CDR1 and CDR2 sequences are SGHRS and YFSETQ. The CDR3 nucleotides are TGCGCCAGCAATACGGCTAGCGGGCAAGAGACCCAGTACTTC. As protein: CASNTASGQETQYF.

The chain uses TRBV7-6 and TRBJ2-3; 7 bases are a match to TRBD2. The ends lost 0 bases at V and 5 bases at J; junction bases unmatched: 8. The CDR3 loop spans 16 amino acids. Per the germline V gene, CDR1 is SGHVS and CDR2 is FNYEAQ. The CDR3 nucleotides read TGTGCCAGCAGCTTAGCTAGCGGGCCGGGGGAAGATACGCAGTATTTT. This translates into CASSLASGPGEDTQYF.

The gene calls are TRBV15 and TRBJ2-5; D is ambiguous. The germline CDR1 and CDR2 sequences are LNHNV and YYDKDF (reference sequence). The length of the CDR3 is 13 residues. V gave up 3 bases and J gave up 2 bases, with 7 bases separating them. The CDR3 reads CATSRLVQETQYF. The CDR3 DNA follows: TGTGCCACCAGCAGGCTTGTACAAGAGACCCAGTACTTC.

This clonotype was recorded a few times. V and J are TRBV6-1 and TRBJ1-2, with D possibly matching TRBD1 (5 bases). Trimming removed 6 bases from V and 2 bases from J, with 10 bases in between. The CDR3 loop spans 13 amino acids. The germline CDR1 and CDR2 sequences are MNHNS and SASEGT. The CDR3 DNA follows: TGTGCCAGCAGCAGGGCGGGGAACTATGGCTACACCTTC. Its protein product is CASSRAGNYGYTF.

This chain joins TRBV6-1 and TRBJ2-1; 7 bases fit TRBD2. Losses at the gene ends were 7 bases for V and 8 bases for J; bases not matched to a gene: 11. The germline V gene encodes CDR1 MNHNS and CDR2 SASEGT. The length of the CDR3 is 14 residues. The CDR3 protein is CASTSWEGPDEQFF. Here the CDR3 DNA reads TGTGCCAGCACCTCGTGGGAGGGCCCCGATGAGCAGTTCTTC.

This clonotype was counted only a few times. This chain connects TRBV4-1 to TRBJ2-7; 9 bases match TRBD1. V shed 0 bases and J 5 bases; nucleotides not matched to a gene: 8. Looked up from germline, CDR1 is MGHRA and CDR2 is YSYEKL. The CDR3 is 16 amino acids. In nucleotides, the CDR3 is TGCGCCAGCAGCCAAGAAGAGGGACAGGGAACTCACGAGCAGTACTTC. Translating it yields CASSQEEGQGTHEQYF.

This clonotype was counted only a few times. The chain has TRBV11-2 and TRBJ2-5, with TRBD1 as a possible D gene (6 bases). CDR1 is SGHAT, CDR2 FQNNGV, per germline. Trimming pared 5 bases from V and 5 bases from J, leaving 12 bases between. This CDR3 contains 13 residues. For the CDR3, the DNA is TGTGCCAGCAGCGAGACAGGTGCGGAGACCCAGTACTTC. Its translation is CASSETGAETQYF.

The gene calls are TRBV4-3 and TRBJ2-4; possible D gene TRBD1, 6 bases. V lost 8 bases and J lost 8, with 16 bases in between. The CDR3 contains 13 residues. Germline-derived CDR1 and CDR2 are LGHNA and YSLEER. The CDR3 protein is CASGARGRDIQYF. CDR3 nucleotides: TGCGCCAGCGGGGCCAGGGGAAGGGACATTCAGTACTTC.

This clonotype has just a few counts. The chain recombines TRBV6-1 with TRBJ1-5; D perhaps matches TRBD1 (5 bases). Germline lookup yields CDR1 MNHNS and CDR2 SASEGT. This CDR3 has 13 residues. Trimming took 8 bases from V and 1 from J, leaving 9 bases between them. CDR3 nucleotides: TGTGCCAGCGGCCGACAGAGCAATCAGCCCCAGCATTTT. Its protein is CASGRQSNQPQHF.

This clonotype has a handful of counts. This sequence joins TRBV20-1 and TRBJ2-7; 12 bases map to TRBD2. The CDR3 loop spans 15 amino acids. Germline CDR1 is DFQATT and CDR2 is SNEGSKA (reference sequence). The V segment lost 0 bases and the J segment 4 bases; nucleotides outside the gene matches: 4. The CDR3 protein is CSARELTSGGYEQYF. The CDR3 region has the DNA TGCAGTGCTAGAGAGCTGACTAGCGGGGGATACGAGCAGTACTTC.

The rearrangement joins TRBV30 to TRBJ1-2; D remains ambiguous. Germline-derived CDR1 and CDR2 are GTSNPN and SVGIG (reference sequence). The CDR3 totals 11 residues. Trimming removed 1 base at V and 8 bases at J, with 8 bases between. The CDR3 DNA is TGTGCCTGGAGTGCGGGAGCAGGCTACACCTTC. It is translated as CAWSAGAGYTF.

This clonotype was counted only a few times. The chain uses TRBV6-1 and TRBJ1-1; D is uncertain. The CDR3 is made up of 13 amino acids. Germline V gene data show CDR1 as MNHNS and CDR2 as SASEGT. The V end was cut by 6 bases, the J end by 0 bases, with 8 bases between. The CDR3 nucleotides read TGTGCCAGCAGCACCAGGTTGAACACTGAAGCTTTCTTT. This codes for CASSTRLNTEAFF.

The chain employs TRBV7-2 and TRBJ2-7, with 7 bases matching TRBD1. The CDR3 has 14 residues. V shed 1 base, J shed 6 bases, and the junction held 6 bases outside the gene matches. In germline, CDR1 is SGHTA, CDR2 FQGNSA. The DNA for the CDR3 is TGTGCCAGCAGCTTAGGACGACAGGGTGTCGAGCAGTACTTC. Translation: CASSLGRQGVEQYF.

This clonotype was seen only a few times. J is TRBJ2-3 and V is TRBV3-1, with no clear D. The V end was cut by 1 base, the J end by 1 base, with 9 bases between. Germline V CDR1 and CDR2: LGHDT, YNNKEL (reference sequence). CDR3 size: 15 residues. The CDR3 nucleotides read TGTGCCAGCAGCCAAGTCTCCCTGGGCACAGATACGCAGTATTTT. This translates into CASSQVSLGTDTQYF.

There are a few counts of this clonotype. The chain combines TRBV6-1 with TRBJ2-1, with 11 bases fitting TRBD1. Germline lookup yields CDR1 MNHNS and CDR2 SASEGT. The length of the CDR3 is 17 residues. The V gene end was trimmed by 6 bases and the J gene end by 3 bases; junction bases not matched to a gene: 10. The CDR3, as DNA: TGTGCCAGCAGCCCTACGGGGGGGACAGGGGGCTACAATGAGCAGTTCTTC. It specifies CASSPTGGTGGYNEQFF.

This clonotype was picked up a small number of times. This rearrangement joins TRBV30 to TRBJ2-3; D perhaps matches TRBD1 (5 bases). Trimming stripped 1 base from V and 3 bases from J, with 8 bases between. The CDR3 loop spans 13 amino acids. Germline CDR1 reads GTSNPN; CDR2 reads SVGIG (reference sequence). Here the CDR3 reads CAWSEQETDTQYF. In DNA, the CDR3 is TGTGCCTGGAGTGAACAGGAGACAGATACGCAGTATTTT.

V is TRBV7-9 and J is TRBJ1-1; maybe TRBD1 (6 bases). The CDR3 totals 14 residues. V gave up 4 bases and J gave up 5 bases, with 14 bases separating them. Germline CDR1 and CDR2: SEHNR and FQNEAQ (reference sequence). The CDR3 reads CASSSQGMTTEAFF. The CDR3 bases are TGTGCCAGCAGCTCCCAGGGGATGACTACTGAAGCTTTCTTT.

This clonotype has a count of ten or more. The gene calls are TRBV6-1 and TRBJ1-6; a weak D match, TRBD1 (6 bases). V was trimmed by 6 bases and J by 7 bases, leaving 10 bases between them. Per the germline V gene, CDR1 is MNHNS and CDR2 is SASEGT. The CDR3 consists of 13 residues. This chain's CDR3 is CASRPGANSPLHF. As DNA, the CDR3 is TGTGCCAGCAGACCGGGGGCGAATTCACCCCTCCACTTT.